Sequencing of this T cell receptor beta chain was carried out in a study of T-cell memory formation after mild COVID-19 (dated by TCRdb to 2020 to 2023). Looking at the study overall: TCR sequence clusters from the two donors were found to be largely donor specific. In a couple of donors, T-cell clones that expanded and contracted after mild COVID-19 were tracked by sequencing TCRalpha and TCRbeta repertoires over time. Two young, previously healthy adult volunteers, one female and one male, were included in the cohort. Overall results and qualifications from the work: Clones contracting from day 15 to 85 had balanced CD4/CD8 phenotypes, while a second wave expanding from day 15 to 37 was biased towards CD4+. Contracting CD4+ clones turned up mainly in the CM and EM memory subsets, whereas EMRA was where CD8+ clones were enriched. The detection of some responding clones in pre-infection memory suggests that pre-existing cross-reactive memory T cells joined the SARS-CoV-2 response. Only a couple of mild cases were covered in the study, and larger cohorts including severe cases with pre-infection samples were considered necessary. The second-wave clones that peaked on day 37 were not confirmed to be SARS-CoV-2 specific.

Comments on this clonotype: Its recognized antigen is unknown. No base qualities exist here, and no much larger clone lies one base off it.

Ficoll-Paque density gradient centrifugation was used to isolate PBMCs. Inclusive of the bounding cysteine and phenylalanine, the CDR3 is 14 residues long. Only the CDR3 DNA is retained, 42 bases long and in frame from the first base. The junction shows trimming of 4 bases on V and 3 bases on J, and the gene matches do not reach 4 bases of it. CDR1 and CDR2, per the germline V gene, are ENHRY and SYGVKD. The data were produced on an Illumina NovaSeq 6000. TCRalpha and TCRbeta cDNA libraries were built by 5'RACE with constant-segment primers, adding sample barcodes and unique molecular identifiers. RNA was extracted from every sample with Trizol reagent. Amplification of the libraries took two PCR steps, and the second step added a second sample barcode plus Illumina TruSeq adapters. Sequencing of libraries was performed on an Illumina NovaSeq with 2 x 150 bp paired-end reads. The authors' pipeline ran thus. The reads were demultiplexed and collapsed into UMI-guided consensus sequences using migec v1.2.7. Using mixcr v2.1.11, UMI consensuses were aligned to TRA and TRB V and J templates and then assembled into clonotypes. Clonotypes were classified as expanded or contracted when called significant by both edgeR and NoisET, with noise models trained on biological replicates. For edgeR calls, the thresholds were a false discovery rate-adjusted p below 0.01 and a log2 fold-change of 1. As an exploratory analysis of dynamics, max-normalized trajectories of the 1000 most abundant clonotypes were examined by PCA with hierarchical clustering. Each responding clone was given a CD4 or CD8 phenotype based on the CD4+ and CD8+ repertoires, which had been sequenced separately. The raw public data were reprocessed by TCRdb itself: fastp quality trimming at Q25, MiXCR clonotype calling, in-frame beta chains only. Every CDR3 protein is listed once, alongside the most common genes and DNA of its rows. TCRdb, not the authors, supplied the V and J calls. This sample holds about 130,000 distinct CDR3 sequences; approximately 15% were observed only once. In total, the top ten clones hold 4.5% to 6.5% of the sample.

Rearrangement joined TRBV10-3 to TRBJ2-7; 9 central bases correspond to TRBD1. Sequencing used PBMCs or a T cell subset sorted from them (not recorded which). This TCR was recovered from a man aged 18 to 30 who had mild COVID-19 (a few samples of this study predate the infection). The sample titles of this study are shuffled in the database, so cell type and time point are left out; the donor was told from shared clones. For the CDR3, the sequence is CAISGGQGDYEQYF. The nucleotide sequence reads TGTGCCATCAGTGGGGGACAGGGAGACTACGAGCAGTACTTC.